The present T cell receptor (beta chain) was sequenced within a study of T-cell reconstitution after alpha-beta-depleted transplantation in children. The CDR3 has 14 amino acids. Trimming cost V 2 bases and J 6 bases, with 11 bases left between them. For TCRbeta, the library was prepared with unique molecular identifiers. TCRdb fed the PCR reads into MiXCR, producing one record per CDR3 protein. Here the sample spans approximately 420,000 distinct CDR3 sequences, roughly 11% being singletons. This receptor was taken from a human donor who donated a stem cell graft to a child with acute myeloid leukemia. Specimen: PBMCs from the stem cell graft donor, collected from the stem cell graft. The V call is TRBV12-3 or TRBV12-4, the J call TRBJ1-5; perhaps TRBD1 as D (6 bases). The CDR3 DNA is TGTGCCAGCAGTTTAACAGGGTCGAGTCAGCCCCAGCATTTT. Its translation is CASSLTGSSQPQHF.